This section outlines one TCR beta chain sequence together with its context. Its cognate antigen is unknown. This sample is drawn from a study of Graves' ophthalmopathy and Graves' hyperthyroidism. Notes on the study in general: Most expanded thyroid clonotypes above 0.001 frequency also appeared in blood.

The authors amplified TCR beta CDR3 regions from RNA transcripts. First-round RT-PCR employed HTBI primers, with a second-round multiplex PCR after it. Each CDR3 protein is one row after TCRdb ran MiXCR on the multiplex PCR reads. The sample carries about 200,000 distinct CDR3 sequences, less than 30% recorded once. Moderate-to-severe activity, CAS ≥3, NOSPECS ≥4 and a duration under 3 months were seen in donors with ophthalmopathy. Germline loops: CDR1 MNHNS, CDR2 SASEGT. The V and J ends lost 6 bases and 1 base respectively, with 15 bases between them. This CDR3 is built from 15 residues. The sequencing input was peripheral blood. This receptor was taken from a man in his fifties with Graves' ophthalmopathy. V and J are TRBV6-1 and TRBJ1-1, with a possible D match to TRBD1 (6 bases). CDR3 bases: TGTGCCAGCAGGCGACAGGATTCAACGAACACTGAAGCTTTCTTT. It is translated as CASRRQDSTNTEAFF.